What follows are 3 T cell receptor beta chains derived from one specimen sequenced in a study of T cell responses to AZD1222 COVID-19 vaccine. Some clones are missing from TCRdb's copy, which holds only in-frame ones; the method was immunoSEQ multiplex PCR. This sample yields 100,000 to 140,000 clones, of which about 89% are seen a single time; about 6.6% belongs to the top ten. The sample consisted of peripheral blood, taken on day 0 of AZD1222 vaccination. These receptors all come from an adult in good health.

V usage is TRBV28 and J usage is TRBJ2-7; 11 positions agree with TRBD2. V gave up 6 bases and J gave up 3 bases; unmatched junction bases: 7. The CDR3 loop spans 15 amino acids. Germline values: CDR1 MDHEN, CDR2 SYDVKM. CDR3 protein: CASRLRLAGSYEQYF. The CDR3 region has the DNA TGTGCCAGCAGACTTAGACTAGCGGGAAGCTACGAGCAGTACTTC.

V usage is TRBV28 and J usage is TRBJ1-2; D not resolved. Per the germline V gene, CDR1 is MDHEN and CDR2 is SYDVKM. Trimming removed 4 bases from V and 1 base from J, with 7 bases in between. The CDR3 sequence is 13 residues long. The CDR3 loop is CASSWAFNYGYTF. The CDR3 nucleotides are TGTGCCAGCAGTTGGGCCTTTAACTATGGCTACACCTTC.

The chain has TRBV2 and TRBJ1-2, with D maybe TRBD1 (5 bases). The V end was cut by 4 bases, the J end by 7 bases, with 13 bases between. Germline V gene lookup returns CDR1 SNHLY and CDR2 FYNNEI. The CDR3 consists of 13 residues. CDR3 protein: CASSAEGFSGYTF. CDR3 sequence (DNA): TGTGCCAGCAGTGCCGAGGGGTTCTCTGGCTACACCTTC.